This T cell receptor (beta chain) was identified during a study of blood T cell repertoires in COVID-19. About the research overall: Material from acute and convalescent COVID-19 was sourced from the United States, Italy and Spain.

Per the original data handling: Reference gene primer amplification in the assay estimated nucleated cell counts. The assay was immunoSEQ multiplex PCR, and TCRdb's table has in-frame clones only and misses some. Clonal size and the V and J genes are those of that table, whereas D and trimming came from the DNA. Here the sample spans approximately 170,000 clones, about 85% being singletons. The CDR3 totals 13 residues. CDR1 is SGHVS and CDR2 is FNYEAQ in the germline V gene. V lost 5 bases, J lost 5 bases, and 12 bases lay in between. The TCR sequence derives from a man in his sixties who had recovered from COVID-19. Sequencing used peripheral blood. The V gene is TRBV7-6, the J gene TRBJ1-1; unclear D gene. This chain's CDR3 is CASSLQEETEAFF. The CDR3 region has the DNA TGTGCCAGCAGCCTCCAAGAGGAGACTGAAGCTTTCTTT.